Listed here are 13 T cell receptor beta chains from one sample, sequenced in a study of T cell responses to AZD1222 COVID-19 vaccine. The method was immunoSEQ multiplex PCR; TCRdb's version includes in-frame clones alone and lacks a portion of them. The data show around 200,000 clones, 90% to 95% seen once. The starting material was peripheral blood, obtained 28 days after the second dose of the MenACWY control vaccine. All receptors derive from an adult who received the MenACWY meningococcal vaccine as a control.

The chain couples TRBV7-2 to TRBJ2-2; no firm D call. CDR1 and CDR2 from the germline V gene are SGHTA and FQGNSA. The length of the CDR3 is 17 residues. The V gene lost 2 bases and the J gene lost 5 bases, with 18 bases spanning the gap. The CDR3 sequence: CASSLSFATSRTGELFF. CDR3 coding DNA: TGTGCCAGCAGCTTAAGTTTCGCGACAAGTCGTACCGGGGAGCTGTTTTTT.

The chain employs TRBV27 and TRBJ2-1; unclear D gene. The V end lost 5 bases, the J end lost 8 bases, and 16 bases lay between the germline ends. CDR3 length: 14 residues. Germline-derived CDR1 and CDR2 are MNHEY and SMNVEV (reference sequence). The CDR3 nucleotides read TGTGCCAGCAGTCTCTCACCATCGCTGGATGAGCAGTTCTTC. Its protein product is CASSLSPSLDEQFF.

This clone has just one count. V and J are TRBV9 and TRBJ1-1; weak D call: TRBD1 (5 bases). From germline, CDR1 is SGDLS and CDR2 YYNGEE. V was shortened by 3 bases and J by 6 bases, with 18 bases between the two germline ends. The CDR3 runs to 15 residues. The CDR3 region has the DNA TGTGCCAGCAGCGGGGCGGGGGGACCAGACCCTGAAGCTTTCTTT. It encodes CASSGAGGPDPEAFF.

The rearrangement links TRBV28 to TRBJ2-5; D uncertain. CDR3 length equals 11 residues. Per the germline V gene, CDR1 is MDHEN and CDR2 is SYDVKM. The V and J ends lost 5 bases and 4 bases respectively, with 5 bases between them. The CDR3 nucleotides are TGTGCCAGCAGTGCGAGAGAGACCCAGTACTTC. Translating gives CASSARETQYF.

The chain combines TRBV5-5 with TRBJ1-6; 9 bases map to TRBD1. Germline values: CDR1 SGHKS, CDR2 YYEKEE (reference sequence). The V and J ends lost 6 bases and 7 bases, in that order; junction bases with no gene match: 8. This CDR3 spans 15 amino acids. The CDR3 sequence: CASNWRDRANSPLHF. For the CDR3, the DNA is TGTGCCAGCAACTGGAGGGACAGGGCCAATTCACCCCTCCACTTT.

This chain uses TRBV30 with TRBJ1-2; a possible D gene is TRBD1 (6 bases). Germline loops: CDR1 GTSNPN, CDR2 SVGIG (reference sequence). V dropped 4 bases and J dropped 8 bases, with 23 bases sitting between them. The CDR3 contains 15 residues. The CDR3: CAWTEGGYRDKGYTF. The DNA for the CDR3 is TGTGCCTGGACCGAAGGAGGGTACAGGGATAAGGGCTACACCTTC.

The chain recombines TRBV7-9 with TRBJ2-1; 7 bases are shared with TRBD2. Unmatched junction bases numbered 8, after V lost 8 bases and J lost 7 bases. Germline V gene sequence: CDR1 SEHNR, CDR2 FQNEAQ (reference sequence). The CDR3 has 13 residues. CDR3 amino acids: CASLRGDGNEQFF. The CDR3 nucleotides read TGTGCCAGCCTTCGGGGGGATGGGAATGAGCAGTTCTTC. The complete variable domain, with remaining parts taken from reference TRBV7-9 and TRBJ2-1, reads DTGVSQNPRHKITKRGQNVTFRCDPISEHNRLYWYRQTLGQGPEFLTYFQNEAQLEKSRLLSDRFSAERPKGSFSTLEIQRTEQGDSAMYLCASLRGDGNEQFFGPGTRLTVL.

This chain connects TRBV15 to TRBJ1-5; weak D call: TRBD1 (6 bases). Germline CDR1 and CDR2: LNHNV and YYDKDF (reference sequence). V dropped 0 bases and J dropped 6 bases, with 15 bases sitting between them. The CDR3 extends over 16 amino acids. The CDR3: CATSREIPGAGQPQHF. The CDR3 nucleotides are TGTGCCACCAGCAGAGAGATCCCGGGGGCAGGTCAGCCCCAGCATTTT.

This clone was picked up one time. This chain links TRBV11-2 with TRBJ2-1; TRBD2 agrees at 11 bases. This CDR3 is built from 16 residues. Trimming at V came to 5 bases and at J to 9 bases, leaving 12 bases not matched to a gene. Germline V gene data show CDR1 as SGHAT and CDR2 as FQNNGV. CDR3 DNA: TGTGCCAGCAGCCCTCTTAGCGGGGGGGCGGTCGGTGAGCAGTTCTTC. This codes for CASSPLSGGAVGEQFF.

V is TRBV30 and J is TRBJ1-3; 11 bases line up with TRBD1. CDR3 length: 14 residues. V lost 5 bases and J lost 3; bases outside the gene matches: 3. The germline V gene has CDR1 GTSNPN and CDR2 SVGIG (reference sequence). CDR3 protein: CAWGQGAHGNTIYF. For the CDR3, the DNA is TGTGCCTGGGGACAGGGGGCCCATGGAAACACCATATATTTT.

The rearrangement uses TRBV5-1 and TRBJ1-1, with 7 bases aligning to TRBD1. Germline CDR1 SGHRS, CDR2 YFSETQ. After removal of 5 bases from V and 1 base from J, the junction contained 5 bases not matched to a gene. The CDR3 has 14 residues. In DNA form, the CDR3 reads TGCGCCAGCAGGATGACAGGGCCGAACACTGAAGCTTTCTTT. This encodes CASRMTGPNTEAFF.

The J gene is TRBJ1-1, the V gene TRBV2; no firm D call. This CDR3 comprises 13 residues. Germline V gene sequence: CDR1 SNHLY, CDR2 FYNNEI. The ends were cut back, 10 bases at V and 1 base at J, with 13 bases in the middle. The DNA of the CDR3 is TGTGCCACCAGGCTGGAAACGAACACTGAAGCTTTCTTT. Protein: CATRLETNTEAFF.

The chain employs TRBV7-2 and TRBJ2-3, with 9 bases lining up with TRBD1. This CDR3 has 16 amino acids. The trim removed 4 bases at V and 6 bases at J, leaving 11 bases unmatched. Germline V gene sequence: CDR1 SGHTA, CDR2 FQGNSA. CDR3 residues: CASSSTGTGRLDTQYF. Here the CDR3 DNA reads TGTGCCAGCAGCTCCACCGGGACAGGGCGTTTGGATACGCAGTATTTT.